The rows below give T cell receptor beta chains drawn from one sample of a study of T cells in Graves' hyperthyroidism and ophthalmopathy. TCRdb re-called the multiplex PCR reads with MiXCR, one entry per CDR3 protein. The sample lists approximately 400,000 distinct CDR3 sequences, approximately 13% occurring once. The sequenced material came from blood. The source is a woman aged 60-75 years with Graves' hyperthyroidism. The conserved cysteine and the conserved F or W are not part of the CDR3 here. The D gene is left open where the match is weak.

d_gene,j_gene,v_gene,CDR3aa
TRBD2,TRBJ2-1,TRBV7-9,ASNRPGLAGSNEQF
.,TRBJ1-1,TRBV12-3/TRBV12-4,ASMRQPGTEAF
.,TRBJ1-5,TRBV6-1,ASPVVSDQGVSNQPQH
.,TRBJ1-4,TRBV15,ATSRTPTTNEKLF
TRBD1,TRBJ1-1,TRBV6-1,ASSEENRGPPSGTEAF
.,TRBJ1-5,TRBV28,ASSFRAYWGNQPQH
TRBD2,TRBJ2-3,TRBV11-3,ASSPKTSGRALGDTQY
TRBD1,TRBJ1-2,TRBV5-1,ASSLEGGDGYT
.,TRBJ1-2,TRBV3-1,ASSQDSGPKSGGYT
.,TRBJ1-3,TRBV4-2,ASSQEGAGNTIY
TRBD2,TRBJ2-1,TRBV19,ASSISSGRVYEQF
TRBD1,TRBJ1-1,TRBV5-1,ASRRTGGAKTEAF
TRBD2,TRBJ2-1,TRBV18,ASSPPSGRGGEQF
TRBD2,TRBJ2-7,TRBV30,AWTSGKAEQY
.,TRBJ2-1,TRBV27,ASSWAGGGEQF
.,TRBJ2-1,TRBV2,ASRADSYNEQF
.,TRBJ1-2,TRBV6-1,ASSEGTFHFNYGYT
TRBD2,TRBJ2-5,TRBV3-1,ASSRATSGEETQY
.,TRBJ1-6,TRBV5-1,ASSLTGAKSSPLH
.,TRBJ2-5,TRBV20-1,SARDLGQQETQY
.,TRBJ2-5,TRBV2,ASSERWQTGETQY
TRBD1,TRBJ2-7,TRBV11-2,ASSTRTGPYEQY
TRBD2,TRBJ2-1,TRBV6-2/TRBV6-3,ASSYSAGVYNEQF
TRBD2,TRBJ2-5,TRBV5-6,ASSFGTSGRIGETQY
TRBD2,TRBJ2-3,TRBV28,ASSSGAGGPTDTQY
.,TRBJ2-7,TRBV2,ASSWGADEQY
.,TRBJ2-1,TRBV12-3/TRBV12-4,ASSSEGSDFNEQF
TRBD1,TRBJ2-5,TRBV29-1,SVEATAGGGETQY
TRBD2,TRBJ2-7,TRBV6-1,ASSPPAGLAAEQY
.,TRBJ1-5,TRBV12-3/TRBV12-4,ASTPTGIPNQPQH
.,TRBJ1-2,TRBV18,ASSPRQALYT
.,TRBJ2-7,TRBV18,ASSPRPGSYEQY
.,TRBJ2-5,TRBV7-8,ASSPRGTPRQETQY
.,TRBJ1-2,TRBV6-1,ASSGQHNYGYT
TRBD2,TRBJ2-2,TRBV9,ASNSGRNTGELF
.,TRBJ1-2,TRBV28,ASSPIPSGYT
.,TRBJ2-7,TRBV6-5,ASSYSSTGYEQY
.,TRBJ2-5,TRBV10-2,ASSPGQGRQETQY
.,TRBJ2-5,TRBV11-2,ASSFLAETQY
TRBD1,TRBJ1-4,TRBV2,ASSGDSGEKLF